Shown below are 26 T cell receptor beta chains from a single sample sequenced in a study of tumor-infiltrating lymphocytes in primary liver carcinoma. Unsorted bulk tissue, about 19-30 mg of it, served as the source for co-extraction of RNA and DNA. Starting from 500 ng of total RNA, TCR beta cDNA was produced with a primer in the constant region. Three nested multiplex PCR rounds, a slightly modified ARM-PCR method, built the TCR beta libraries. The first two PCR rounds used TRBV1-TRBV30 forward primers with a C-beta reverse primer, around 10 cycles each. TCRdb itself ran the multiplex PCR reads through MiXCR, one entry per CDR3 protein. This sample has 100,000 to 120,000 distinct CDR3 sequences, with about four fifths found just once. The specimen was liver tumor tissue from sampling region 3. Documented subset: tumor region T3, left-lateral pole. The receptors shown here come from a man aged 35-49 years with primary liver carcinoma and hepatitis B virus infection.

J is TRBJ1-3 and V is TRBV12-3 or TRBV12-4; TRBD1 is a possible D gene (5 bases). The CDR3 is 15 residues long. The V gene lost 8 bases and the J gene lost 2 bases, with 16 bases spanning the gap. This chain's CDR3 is CASLGQLLPGNTIYF. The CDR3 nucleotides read TGTGCCAGCTTAGGACAACTTCTCCCTGGAAACACCATATATTTT.

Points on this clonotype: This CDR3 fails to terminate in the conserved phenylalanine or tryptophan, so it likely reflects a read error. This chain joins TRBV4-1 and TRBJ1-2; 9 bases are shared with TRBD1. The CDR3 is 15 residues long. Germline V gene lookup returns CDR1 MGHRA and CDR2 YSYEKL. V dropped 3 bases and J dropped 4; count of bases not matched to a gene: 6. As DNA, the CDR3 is TGCGCCAGCAGCCATGATGGACAGGGGCGCTATGGCTACACCTTA. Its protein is CASSHDGQGRYGYTL.

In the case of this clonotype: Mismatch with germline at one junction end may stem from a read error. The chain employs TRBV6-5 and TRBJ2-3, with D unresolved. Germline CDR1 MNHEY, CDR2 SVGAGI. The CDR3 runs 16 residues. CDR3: CASAYHGRMGTNTQYF. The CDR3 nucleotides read TGTGCCAGCGCCTACCACGGCAGGATGGGCACAAATACGCAGTACTTT.

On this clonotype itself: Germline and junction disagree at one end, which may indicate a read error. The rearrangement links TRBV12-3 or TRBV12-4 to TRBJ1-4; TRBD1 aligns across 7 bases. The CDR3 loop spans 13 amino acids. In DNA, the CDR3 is TGTGCCAGCAGTACTCCCGGGACAGAAAAATTGTTTTTT. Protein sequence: CASSTPGTEKLFF.

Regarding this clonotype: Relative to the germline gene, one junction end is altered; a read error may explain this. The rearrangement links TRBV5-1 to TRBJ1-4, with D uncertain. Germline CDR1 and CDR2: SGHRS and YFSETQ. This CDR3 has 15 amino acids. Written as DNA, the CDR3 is TGCGCCAACAGCATAACCAGACCCAGTAATGAAAAACTGTTTTTT. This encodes CANSITRPSNEKLFF.

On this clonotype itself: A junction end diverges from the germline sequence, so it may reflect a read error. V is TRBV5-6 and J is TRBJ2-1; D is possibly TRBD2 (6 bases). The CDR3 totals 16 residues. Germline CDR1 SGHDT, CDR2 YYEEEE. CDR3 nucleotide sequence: TGTGACAGCAGCTTGGATTTGGCGGGAATCGGCGATGAGCAGGTCTTC. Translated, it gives CDSSLDLAGIGDEQVF.

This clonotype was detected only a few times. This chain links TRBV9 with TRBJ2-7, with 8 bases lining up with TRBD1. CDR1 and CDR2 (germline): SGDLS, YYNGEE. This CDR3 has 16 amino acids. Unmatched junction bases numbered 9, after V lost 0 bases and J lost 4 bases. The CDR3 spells CASSVGDRPLNYEQYF. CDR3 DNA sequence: TGTGCCAGCAGCGTAGGGGACAGGCCTCTGAATTACGAGCAGTACTTC.

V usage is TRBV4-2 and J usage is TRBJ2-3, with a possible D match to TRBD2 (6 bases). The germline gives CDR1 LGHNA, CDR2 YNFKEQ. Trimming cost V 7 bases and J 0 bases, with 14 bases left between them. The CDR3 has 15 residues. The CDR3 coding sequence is TGTGCCAGCATGAGCGGGTTCCCCAGCACAGATACGCAGTATTTT. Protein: CASMSGFPSTDTQYF.

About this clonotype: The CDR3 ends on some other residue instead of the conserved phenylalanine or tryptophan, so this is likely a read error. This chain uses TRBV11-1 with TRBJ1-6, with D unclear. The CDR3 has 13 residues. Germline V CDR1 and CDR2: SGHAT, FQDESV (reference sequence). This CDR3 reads CDSSQILVSPLHL. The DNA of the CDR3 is TGTGACAGCAGCCAGATACTGGTTTCACCCCTCCACCTT.

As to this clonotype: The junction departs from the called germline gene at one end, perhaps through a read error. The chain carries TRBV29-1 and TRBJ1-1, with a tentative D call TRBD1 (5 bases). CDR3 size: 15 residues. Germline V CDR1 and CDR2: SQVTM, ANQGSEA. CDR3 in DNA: TGCAGCGTGGGTGGGGGATGGGGGATAAACACTGAAGTTTTCTTT. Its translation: CSVGGGWGINTEVFF.

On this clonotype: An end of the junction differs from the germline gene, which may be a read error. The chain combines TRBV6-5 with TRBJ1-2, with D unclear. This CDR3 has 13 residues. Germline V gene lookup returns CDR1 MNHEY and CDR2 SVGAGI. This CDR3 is CVSSYGSNYVYTF. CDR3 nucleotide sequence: TGTGTCAGCAGTTACGGAAGTAACTATGTCTACACCTTC.

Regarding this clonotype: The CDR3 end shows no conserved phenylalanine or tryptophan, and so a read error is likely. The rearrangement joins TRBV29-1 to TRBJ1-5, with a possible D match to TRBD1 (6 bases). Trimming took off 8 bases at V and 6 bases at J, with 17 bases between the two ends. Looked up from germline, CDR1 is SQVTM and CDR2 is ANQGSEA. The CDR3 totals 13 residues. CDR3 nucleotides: TGCAGCTTTGTCGGACAGATCATTCAGCCCCAGCATTAT. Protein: CSFVGQIIQPQHY.

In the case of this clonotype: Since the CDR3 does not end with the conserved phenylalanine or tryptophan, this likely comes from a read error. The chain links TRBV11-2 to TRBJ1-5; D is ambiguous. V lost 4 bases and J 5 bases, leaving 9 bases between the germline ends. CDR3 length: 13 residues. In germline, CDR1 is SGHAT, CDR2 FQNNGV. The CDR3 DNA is TGTGCCAGCAGCTCATCAACCGATCAGCCCCAGCATTCT. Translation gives CASSSSTDQPQHS.

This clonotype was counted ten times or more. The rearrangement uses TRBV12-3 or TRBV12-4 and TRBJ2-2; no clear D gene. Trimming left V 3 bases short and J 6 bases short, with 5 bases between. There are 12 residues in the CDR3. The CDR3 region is CASSLVPGELFF. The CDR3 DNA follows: TGTGCCAGCAGTTTGGTCCCCGGGGAGCTGTTTTTT.

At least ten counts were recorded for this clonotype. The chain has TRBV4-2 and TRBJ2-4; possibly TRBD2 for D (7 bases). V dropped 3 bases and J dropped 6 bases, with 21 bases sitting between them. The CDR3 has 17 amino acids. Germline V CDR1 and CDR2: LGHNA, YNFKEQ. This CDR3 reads CASSQAAGAGIGNIQYF. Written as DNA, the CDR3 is TGTGCCAGCAGCCAGGCCGCGGGGGCAGGGATCGGAAACATTCAGTACTTC.

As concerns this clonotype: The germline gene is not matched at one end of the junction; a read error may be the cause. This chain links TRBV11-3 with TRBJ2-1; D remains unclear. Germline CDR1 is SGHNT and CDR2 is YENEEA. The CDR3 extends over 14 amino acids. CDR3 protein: CAGSFAVPYNEQFF. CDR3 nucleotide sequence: TGTGCCGGCAGCTTCGCCGTCCCCTACAATGAACAGTTCTTC.

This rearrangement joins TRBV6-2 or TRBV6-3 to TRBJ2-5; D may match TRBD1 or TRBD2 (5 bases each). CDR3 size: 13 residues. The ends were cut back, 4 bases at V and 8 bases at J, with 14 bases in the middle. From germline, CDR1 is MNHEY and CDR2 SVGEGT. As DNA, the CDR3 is TGTGCCAGCAGTTTCAGACTAAGGGACACCCAGTACTTC. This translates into CASSFRLRDTQYF.

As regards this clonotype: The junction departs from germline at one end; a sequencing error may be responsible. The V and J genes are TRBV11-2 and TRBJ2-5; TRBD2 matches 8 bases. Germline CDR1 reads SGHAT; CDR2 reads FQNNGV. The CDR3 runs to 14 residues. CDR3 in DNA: TGTGCCAGCAGCTTAAGCGGGGGACAAGATACCCAATACTTC. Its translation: CASSLSGGQDTQYF.

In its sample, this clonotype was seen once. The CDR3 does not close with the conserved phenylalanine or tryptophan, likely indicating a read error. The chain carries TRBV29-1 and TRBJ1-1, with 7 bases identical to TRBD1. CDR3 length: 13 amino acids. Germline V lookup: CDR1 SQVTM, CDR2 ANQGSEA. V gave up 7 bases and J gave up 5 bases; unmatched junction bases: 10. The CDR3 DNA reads TGCAGCGGTATGGAGGGGGCGCGGACTGAAGCTTTCTCT. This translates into CSGMEGARTEAFS.

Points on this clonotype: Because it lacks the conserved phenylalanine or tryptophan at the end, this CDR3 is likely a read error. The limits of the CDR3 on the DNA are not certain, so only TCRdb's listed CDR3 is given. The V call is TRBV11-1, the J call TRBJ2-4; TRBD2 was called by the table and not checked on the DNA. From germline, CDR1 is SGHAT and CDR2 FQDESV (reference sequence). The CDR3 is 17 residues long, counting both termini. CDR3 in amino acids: CTSSFPGSSGTKNIQCL.

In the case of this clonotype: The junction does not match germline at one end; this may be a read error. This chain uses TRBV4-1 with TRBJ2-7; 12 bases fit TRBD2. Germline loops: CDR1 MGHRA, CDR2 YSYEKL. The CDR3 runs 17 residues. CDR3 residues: CASSQERTSGNIYEQYF. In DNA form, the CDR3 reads TGTGCCAGCAGCCAAGAAAGGACTAGCGGGAATATCTACGAGCAGTACTTC.

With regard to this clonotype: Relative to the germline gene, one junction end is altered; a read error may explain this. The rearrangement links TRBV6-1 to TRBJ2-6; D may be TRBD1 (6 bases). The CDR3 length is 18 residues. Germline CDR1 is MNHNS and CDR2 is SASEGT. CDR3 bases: TGTGCCAGCAGTGTCAGACAGGTCCGATTCTCTGGGGCCGACGTCCTGACTTTC. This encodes CASSVRQVRFSGADVLTF.

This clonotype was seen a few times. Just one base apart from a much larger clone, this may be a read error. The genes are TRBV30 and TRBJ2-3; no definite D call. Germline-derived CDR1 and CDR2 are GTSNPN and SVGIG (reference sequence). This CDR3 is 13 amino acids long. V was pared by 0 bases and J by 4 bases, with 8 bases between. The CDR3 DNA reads TGTGCCTGGAGTGTTTTTGGAGCAGATACGCAGTATTTT. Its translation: CAWSVFGADTQYF.

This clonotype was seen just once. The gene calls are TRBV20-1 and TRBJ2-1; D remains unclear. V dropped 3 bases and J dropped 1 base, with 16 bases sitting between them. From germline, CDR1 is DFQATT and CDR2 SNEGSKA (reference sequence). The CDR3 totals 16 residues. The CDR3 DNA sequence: TGCAGTGCTAGGCCCCTGGCGGTCCTATCCTACAATGAGCAGTTCTTC. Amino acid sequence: CSARPLAVLSYNEQFF.

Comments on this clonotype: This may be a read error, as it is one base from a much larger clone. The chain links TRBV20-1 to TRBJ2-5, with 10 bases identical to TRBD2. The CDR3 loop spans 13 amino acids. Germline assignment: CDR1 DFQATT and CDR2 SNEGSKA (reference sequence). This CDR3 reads CRGTSDLQETQYF. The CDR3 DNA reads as TGCAGGGGGACTAGCGATTTACAAGAGACCCAGTACTTC.

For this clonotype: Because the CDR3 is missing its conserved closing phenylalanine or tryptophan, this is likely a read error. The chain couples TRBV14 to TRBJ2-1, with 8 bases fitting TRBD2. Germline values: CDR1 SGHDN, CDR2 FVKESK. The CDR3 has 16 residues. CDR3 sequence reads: CASSAVAGWVNYEQFL. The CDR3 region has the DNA TGTGCGAGCAGTGCCGTAGCGGGATGGGTAAACTATGAGCAGTTCTTA.